The entry that follows covers one T cell receptor (beta chain) sequence. This sample is part of a study of T-cell memory formation after mild COVID-19. Study-level background: TCR clusters were mostly donor specific.

This CDR3 contains 16 residues. Germline V gives CDR1 LGHNA, CDR2 YSLEER. Trimming took 2 bases from V and 4 from J; bases not matched to a gene: 9. Via MiXCR, TCRdb re-called the 5' RACE reads, giving one row per CDR3 protein. The table lists 360,000 or so distinct CDR3 sequences, approximately 27% of them singletons. Sequencing was carried out using PBMCs or a T cell subset sorted from them (not recorded which). The chain has TRBV4-3 and TRBJ2-7; 9 positions match TRBD1. The clonotype comes from an adult woman who had mild COVID-19 (a few samples of this study predate the infection). Cell type and time point are not known. CDR3 sequence (DNA): TGCGCCAGCAGCCAATTACCGGGACAGGGCTTTTACGAGCAGTACTTC. It encodes CASSQLPGQGFYEQYF.